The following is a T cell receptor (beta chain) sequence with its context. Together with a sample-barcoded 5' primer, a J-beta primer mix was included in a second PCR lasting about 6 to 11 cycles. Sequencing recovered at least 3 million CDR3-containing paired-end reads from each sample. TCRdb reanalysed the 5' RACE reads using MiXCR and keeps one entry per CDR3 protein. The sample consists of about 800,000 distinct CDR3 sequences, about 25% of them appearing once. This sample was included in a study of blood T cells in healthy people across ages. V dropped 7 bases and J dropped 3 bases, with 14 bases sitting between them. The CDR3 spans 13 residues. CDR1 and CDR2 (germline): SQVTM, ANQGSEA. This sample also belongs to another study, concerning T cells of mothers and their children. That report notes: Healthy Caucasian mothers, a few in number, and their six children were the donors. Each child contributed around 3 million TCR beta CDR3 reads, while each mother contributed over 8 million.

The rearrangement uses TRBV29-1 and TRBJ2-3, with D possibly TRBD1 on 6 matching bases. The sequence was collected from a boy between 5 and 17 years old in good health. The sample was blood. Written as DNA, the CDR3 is TGCAGCGCCGACAGAAGGGGGACAGATACGCAGTATTTT. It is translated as CSADRRGTDTQYF.